The clone carrying this T cell receptor beta chain was picked up many times. Its cognate antigen is unknown. The data are from a study of identical twins. V lost 2 bases, J lost 8 bases, and 24 bases lay in between. Germline CDR1 is LNHNV and CDR2 is YYDKDF (reference sequence). This CDR3 comprises 17 residues. TCRdb called the 5' RACE reads again in MiXCR, with one record for every CDR3 protein. This table holds fewer than 350,000 distinct CDR3 sequences, under 9.5% found once. Study-wide results and limits: The study found weaker excess twin sharing in beta out-of-frame sequences. Out-of-frame alpha sequences common to twins exhibited a surplus of low generation probability. These conclusions were based on statistical analysis (cross-sectional, not following the same donors).

The same specimen was also included in a second study, on yellow fever vaccine responses in identical twins.

This TCR derives from a woman younger than 30 in good health. The chain recombines TRBV15 with TRBJ1-2, with D tentatively TRBD1 (5 bases). The sequencing sample was made of memory (CD45RO+) T cells sorted from blood. The CDR3 reads CATSRNLNWDLDGGYTF. In nucleotides, the CDR3 is TGTGCCACCAGCAGAAACCTGAACTGGGACTTAGATGGGGGCTACACCTTC.